A single T cell receptor (beta chain) is shown here with its context. Antigen unknown. The sample is drawn from a study of cytomegalovirus exposure and HLA in healthy donors. Study findings and constraints: Equally common other TCR beta chains were less clonally expanded than HLA-associated ones, a later analysis found.

It was with 60 Vbeta and 13 Jbeta primers that the PCR ran. The data were produced by immunoSEQ multiplex PCR, yet TCRdb's version contains in-frame clones alone and is incomplete. The repertoire has tens of thousands of clones, roughly four fifths of them found once; the top ten carry 1.9%. CDR1 and CDR2 from the germline V gene are SQVTM and ANQGSEA. This CDR3 has 13 amino acids. The V end was cut by 6 bases, the J end by 0 bases, with 11 bases between. Sequenced material: PBMCs. This receptor was taken from a man younger than 30 in good health and CMV-seronegative. This sequence joins TRBV29-1 and TRBJ1-1; no reliable D call. The CDR3 is CSVRARMNTEAFF. The CDR3 nucleotides are TGCAGCGTGAGGGCACGGATGAACACTGAAGCTTTCTTT. The full variable domain, its missing parts supplied by reference TRBV29-1 and TRBJ1-1, is SAVISQKPSRDICQRGTSLTIQCQVDSQVTMMFWYRQQPGQSLTLIATANQGSEATYESGFVIDKFPISRPNLTFSTLTVSNMSPEDSSIYLCSVRARMNTEAFFGQGTRLTVV.